A single sample is the source of the 16 T cell receptor beta chains below, sequenced in a study of T cell responses to AZD1222 COVID-19 vaccine (dated by TCRdb to the early 2020s). Library preparation employed the immunoSEQ multiplex PCR assay. Sourced from immuneACCESS, this table was stored by TCRdb with only in-frame sequences that have V and J called. A share of the clones is absent; for the studies checked, an unresolved V gene accounts for under half, and the remainder has no known explanation. Recorded for this sample are about 66,000 clones; over 65% of them occurred a single time. The biggest ten clones account for about 3.5% of the sample. Taken with the paper, the label for time point translates to: about 28 days (+/-7) after the second vaccine dose. Sequencing used peripheral blood, obtained 28 days after the second AZD1222 dose. The receptor source for this set is an adult who received the AZD1222 COVID-19 vaccine.

The CDR3 here is CAISESRDYQPQHF. The CDR3 DNA follows: TGTGCCATCAGTGAGTCGAGGGACTATCAGCCCCAGCATTTT. The genes are TRBV10-3 and TRBJ1-5; D perhaps matches TRBD1 (5 bases). This CDR3 has 14 residues. The V gene's germline CDR1 is ENHRY and CDR2 SYGVKD. Trimming took 0 bases from V and 5 from J, leaving 8 bases between them.

J is TRBJ2-1 and V is TRBV5-1, with 11 bases that match TRBD1. CDR1 is SGHRS, CDR2 YFSETQ, per germline. CDR3 size: 17 residues. V dropped 4 bases and J dropped 6; count of bases not matched to a gene: 12. The CDR3 is CASSASPGQGEANEQFF. The CDR3 DNA reads as TGCGCCAGCAGCGCCAGTCCGGGACAGGGGGAAGCCAATGAGCAGTTCTTC.

The rearrangement joins TRBV6-5 to TRBJ2-1; 10 bases line up with TRBD1. This CDR3 is 16 amino acids long. The germline CDR1 and CDR2 sequences are MNHEY and SVGAGI. The V and J ends lost 6 bases and 9 bases, in that order; junction bases with no gene match: 14. This CDR3 reads CASRYRRGQGTGEQFF. The CDR3 DNA sequence: TGTGCCAGCAGGTACAGGAGGGGACAGGGGACGGGTGAGCAGTTCTTC.

The chain has TRBV5-1 and TRBJ2-7; the match to TRBD2 covers 15 bases. From germline, CDR1 is SGHRS and CDR2 YFSETQ. V lost 3 bases and J lost 3; bases outside the gene matches: 4. CDR3 length equals 16 residues. CDR3 in amino acids: CASSWGLAGGLYEQYF. The DNA for the CDR3 is TGCGCCAGCAGCTGGGGACTAGCGGGGGGCCTCTACGAGCAGTACTTC.

This clone turned up a few times. V is TRBV5-6 and J is TRBJ2-5; D ambiguous. V lost 0 bases, J lost 6 bases, and 6 bases lay in between. Per the germline V gene, CDR1 is SGHDT and CDR2 is YYEEEE. The CDR3 is 12 amino acids. The CDR3 DNA is TGTGCCAGCAGCTTGGGGCATCAGACCCAGTACTTC. It is translated as CASSLGHQTQYF.

This clone was observed once. The chain links TRBV4-2 to TRBJ2-3; D not resolved. The CDR3 loop spans 14 amino acids. Germline V gives CDR1 LGHNA, CDR2 YNFKEQ. V dropped 1 base and J dropped 3 bases, with 8 bases sitting between them. This CDR3 is CASSQVTRTDTQYF. The CDR3 nucleotides read TGTGCCAGCAGCCAAGTTACCCGAACAGATACGCAGTATTTT.

The V gene is TRBV11-2, the J gene TRBJ2-6; 8 nucleotides line up with TRBD1. This CDR3 region has 17 residues. The V segment lost 1 base and the J segment 0 bases; nucleotides outside the gene matches: 2. CDR1 is SGHAT and CDR2 is FQNNGV in the germline V gene. Here the CDR3 DNA reads TGTGCCAGCAGCTTAGGACAGGGGTTCTCTGGGGCCAACGTCCTGACTTTC. The encoded protein is CASSLGQGFSGANVLTF. Using reference TRBV11-2 and TRBJ2-6 for the parts outside the CDR3, the full variable domain is EAGVAQSPRYKIIEKRQSVAFWCNPISGHATLYWYQQILGQGPKLLIQFQNNGVVDDSQLPKDRFSAERLKGVDSTLKIQPAKLEDSAVYLCASSLGQGFSGANVLTFGAGSRLTVL.

The chain joins TRBV10-3 to TRBJ2-7, with TRBD2 identical over 11 bases. The CDR3 consists of 15 residues. V dropped 2 bases and J dropped 4; count of bases not matched to a gene: 4. Germline lookup yields CDR1 ENHRY and CDR2 SYGVKD. The CDR3 is CAISEGLAGGYEQYF. For the CDR3, the DNA is TGTGCCATCAGTGAGGGACTAGCGGGTGGGTACGAGCAGTACTTC.

This rearrangement joins TRBV24-1 to TRBJ2-6; the D gene is possibly TRBD1 (7 bases). V lost 3 bases and J 0 bases, leaving 14 bases between the germline ends. The CDR3 totals 18 residues. CDR1 is KGHDR and CDR2 is SFDVKD in the germline V gene. The CDR3 loop reads CATSDAGQHYSGANVLTF. The CDR3 DNA is TGTGCCACCAGTGATGCGGGACAGCACTACTCTGGGGCCAACGTCCTGACTTTC.

The chain is built from TRBV2 and TRBJ1-1; maybe TRBD1 (5 bases). This CDR3 spans 15 amino acids. CDR1 is SNHLY, CDR2 FYNNEI, per germline. V lost 5 bases, J lost 1 base, and 14 bases lay in between. CDR3 region: CASSFPPGQNTEAFF. The CDR3 nucleotides read TGTGCCAGCAGTTTTCCCCCAGGGCAGAACACTGAAGCTTTCTTT.

This chain joins TRBV7-8 and TRBJ2-7; tentative D call: TRBD1 (5 bases). The CDR3 covers 13 residues. V was cut by 0 bases and J by 6 bases, with 9 bases left in between. CDR1 is SGHVS and CDR2 is FQNEAQ in the germline V gene. The CDR3 reads CASSLARDSEQYF. The CDR3 nucleotides are TGTGCCAGCAGCTTAGCGCGAGACAGCGAGCAGTACTTC. The full variable domain, with the rest looked up from reference TRBV7-8 and TRBJ2-7, is GAGVSQSPRYKVAKRGQDVALRCDPISGHVSLFWYQQALGQGPEFLTYFQNEAQLDKSGLPSDRFFAERPEGSVSTLKIQRTQQEDSAVYLCASSLARDSEQYFGPGTRLTVT.

The J gene is TRBJ1-4, the V gene TRBV29-1, with a possible D match to TRBD1 (6 bases). The CDR3 has 13 residues. Germline V gene data show CDR1 as SQVTM and CDR2 as ANQGSEA. The V end lost 3 bases, the J end lost 7 bases, and 12 bases lay between the germline ends. This chain's CDR3 is CSVDWQGSEKLFF. The CDR3 nucleotides read TGCAGCGTTGATTGGCAGGGGAGTGAAAAACTGTTTTTT.

The V gene is TRBV10-3, the J gene TRBJ2-3, with D possibly matching TRBD2 (5 bases). CDR1 and CDR2 (germline): ENHRY, SYGVKD. V was trimmed by 8 bases and J by 9 bases, leaving 15 bases between them. CDR3 length: 12 amino acids. CDR3 amino acids: CAIGFSGETQYF. The CDR3 coding sequence is TGTGCCATCGGATTCTCTGGGGAGACGCAGTATTTT.

This chain links TRBV16 with TRBJ2-2, with 8 bases fitting TRBD1. The CDR3 consists of 15 residues. V gave up 0 bases and J gave up 4 bases; unmatched junction bases: 1. CDR1 is KGHSY, CDR2 FQNENV, per germline. The DNA for the CDR3 is TGTGCCAGCAGCCAATCAGGGACAGGCACCGGGGAGCTGTTTTTT. It yields the protein CASSQSGTGTGELFF.

The chain couples TRBV12-5 to TRBJ1-4, with D hard to call. The germline CDR1 and CDR2 sequences are LGHNT and FRNRAP. This CDR3 spans 14 amino acids. V was pared by 5 bases and J by 5 bases, with 12 bases between. The chain's CDR3 is CASGDSTGNEKLFF. DNA for the CDR3: TGTGCTAGTGGTGACTCCACTGGGAATGAAAAACTGTTTTTT.

This chain connects TRBV24-1 to TRBJ1-6, with D perhaps matching TRBD1 (5 bases). V was pared by 5 bases and J by 4 bases, with 11 bases between. The CDR3 is made up of 15 amino acids. The germline V gene encodes CDR1 KGHDR and CDR2 SFDVKD. CDR3 loop: CATSATDTYNSPLHF. In DNA form, the CDR3 reads TGTGCCACCAGTGCTACGGACACATATAATTCACCCCTCCACTTT.